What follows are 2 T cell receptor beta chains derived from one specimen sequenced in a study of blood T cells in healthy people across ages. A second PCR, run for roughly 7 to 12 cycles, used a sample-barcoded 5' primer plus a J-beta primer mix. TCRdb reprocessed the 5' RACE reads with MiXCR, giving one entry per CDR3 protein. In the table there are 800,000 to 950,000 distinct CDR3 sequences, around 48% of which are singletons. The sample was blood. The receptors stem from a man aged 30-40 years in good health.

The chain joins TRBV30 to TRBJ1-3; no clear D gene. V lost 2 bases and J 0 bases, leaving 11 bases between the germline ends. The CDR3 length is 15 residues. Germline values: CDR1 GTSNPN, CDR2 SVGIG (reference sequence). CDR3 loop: CAWSRGRNSGNTIYF. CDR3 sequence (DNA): TGTGCCTGGAGTCGTGGACGCAACTCTGGAAACACCATATATTTT.

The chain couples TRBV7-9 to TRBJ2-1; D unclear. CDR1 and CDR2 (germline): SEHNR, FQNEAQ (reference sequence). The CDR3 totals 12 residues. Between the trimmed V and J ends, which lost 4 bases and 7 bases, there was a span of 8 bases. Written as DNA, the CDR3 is TGTGCCAGCAGCTATAGGGTGAATGAGCAGTTCTTC. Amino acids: CASSYRVNEQFF. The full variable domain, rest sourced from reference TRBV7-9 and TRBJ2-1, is DTGVSQNPRHKITKRGQNVTFRCDPISEHNRLYWYRQTLGQGPEFLTYFQNEAQLEKSRLLSDRFSAERPKGSFSTLEIQRTEQGDSAMYLCASSYRVNEQFFGPGTRLTVL.